These 9 T cell receptor beta chains originate from one sample sequenced in a study of cytomegalovirus exposure and HLA in healthy donors. The PCR used 60 Vbeta and 13 Jbeta primers. The assay was immunoSEQ multiplex PCR, and TCRdb's table has in-frame clones only and misses some. The repertoire has under 100,000 clones, over 65% of them found once; the top ten carry over 3%. Sequencing used PBMCs. The source is a man aged 45 to 65 in good health and CMV-seronegative.

Only a few counts were recorded for this clone. The V gene is TRBV6-5, the J gene TRBJ1-3; perhaps TRBD1 as D (5 bases). The length of the CDR3 is 15 residues. V was clipped by 0 bases and J by 0 bases, with 6 bases between them. Germline V gene lookup returns CDR1 MNHEY and CDR2 SVGAGI. Here the CDR3 reads CASSYSQGSGNTIYF. Here the CDR3 DNA reads TGTGCCAGCAGTTACTCCCAGGGCTCTGGAAACACCATATATTTT.

This clone was observed once. V and J are TRBV2 and TRBJ1-5; D not certain. Trimming took 4 bases from V and 4 from J, leaving 8 bases between them. This CDR3 contains 13 residues. Germline V gives CDR1 SNHLY, CDR2 FYNNEI. CDR3 loop: CASSVEKNQPQHF. The CDR3, as DNA: TGTGCCAGCAGTGTGGAGAAAAATCAGCCCCAGCATTTT. Based on the CDR3 plus reference TRBV2 and TRBJ1-5, the full variable domain is EPEVTQTPSHQVTQMGQEVILRCVPISNHLYFYWYRQILGQKVEFLVSFYNNEISEKSEIFDDQFSVERPDGSNFTLKIRSTKLEDSAMYFCASSVEKNQPQHFGDGTRLSIL.

This clone appeared once. The genes are TRBV5-1 and TRBJ2-1; 7 bases fit TRBD2. The CDR3 covers 17 residues. The V segment lost 4 bases and the J segment 3 bases; nucleotides outside the gene matches: 13. Germline-derived CDR1 and CDR2 are SGHRS and YFSETQ. CDR3 bases: TGCGCCAGCAGCAGAACAGGCCGGGAGGTACACTACAATGAGCAGTTCTTC. As protein: CASSRTGREVHYNEQFF.

The V gene is TRBV7-9, the J gene TRBJ2-1, with TRBD2 as a possible D gene (5 bases). The CDR3 is made up of 14 amino acids. The germline CDR1 and CDR2 sequences are SEHNR and FQNEAQ (reference sequence). V shed 2 bases and J shed 7 bases, with 12 bases lying between them. The CDR3 region is CASSLSTSPNEQFF. The CDR3 bases are TGTGCCAGCAGCTTATCAACTAGTCCTAATGAGCAGTTCTTC.

This clone was observed a few times. J is TRBJ1-5 and V is TRBV15; D remains unclear. Germline V gives CDR1 LNHNV, CDR2 YYDKDF (reference sequence). This CDR3 is built from 14 residues. Trimming pared 5 bases from V and 4 bases from J, leaving 12 bases between. The DNA for the CDR3 is TGTGCCACCAGCGTTGACGCAGGTAATCAGCCCCAGCATTTT. Its protein is CATSVDAGNQPQHF.

The J gene is TRBJ1-4, the V gene TRBV27; 12 positions agree with TRBD1. Germline V gene lookup returns CDR1 MNHEY and CDR2 SMNVEV (reference sequence). The CDR3 runs to 15 residues. The V and J ends lost 0 bases and 13 bases, in that order; junction bases with no gene match: 6. The CDR3 region has the DNA TGTGCCAGCAGTTTATCCCCGGGACAGGGGGCAAGACTGTTTTTT. Translating it yields CASSLSPGQGARLFF.

The chain employs TRBV4-3 and TRBJ2-2, with 7 bases that match TRBD1. CDR1 and CDR2 from the germline V gene are LGHNA and YSLEER. V shed 6 bases, J shed 0 bases, and the junction held 7 bases outside the gene matches. This CDR3 comprises 16 residues. CDR3 in DNA: TGCGCCAGCAGAGATGAAGGGGGCGCGAACACCGGGGAGCTGTTTTTT. Amino acid sequence: CASRDEGGANTGELFF.

In its sample, this clone was seen a few times. This sequence joins TRBV11-3 and TRBJ1-5; tentatively, D is TRBD1 (5 bases). CDR3 length: 17 residues. Per the germline V gene, CDR1 is SGHNT and CDR2 is YENEEA. V lost 0 bases and J lost 2, with 14 bases in between. The CDR3 region is CASSLEASGRGNQPQHF. CDR3 DNA sequence: TGTGCCAGCAGCTTAGAGGCCTCTGGCAGGGGCAATCAGCCCCAGCATTTT.

The J gene is TRBJ2-7, the V gene TRBV30, with D maybe TRBD1 (6 bases). This CDR3 is built from 13 residues. Germline lookup yields CDR1 GTSNPN and CDR2 SVGIG (reference sequence). The V and J ends lost 6 bases and 4 bases respectively, with 16 bases between them. The chain's CDR3 is CACLGAIPYEQYF. DNA of the CDR3: TGTGCCTGTCTGGGGGCGATCCCTTACGAGCAGTACTTC.